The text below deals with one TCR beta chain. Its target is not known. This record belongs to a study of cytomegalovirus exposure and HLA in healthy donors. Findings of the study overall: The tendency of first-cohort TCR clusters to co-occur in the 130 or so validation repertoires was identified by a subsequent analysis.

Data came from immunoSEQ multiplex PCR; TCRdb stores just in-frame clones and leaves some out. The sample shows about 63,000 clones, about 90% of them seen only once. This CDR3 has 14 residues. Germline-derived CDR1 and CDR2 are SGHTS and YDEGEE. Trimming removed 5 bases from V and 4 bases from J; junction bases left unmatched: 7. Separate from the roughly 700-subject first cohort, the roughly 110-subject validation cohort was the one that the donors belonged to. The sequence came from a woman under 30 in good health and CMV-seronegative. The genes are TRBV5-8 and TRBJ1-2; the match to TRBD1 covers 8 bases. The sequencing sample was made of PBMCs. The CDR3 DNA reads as TGTGCCAGCAGGACCCCGGGACAGGTCTATGGCTACACCTTC. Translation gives CASRTPGQVYGYTF.